This is a list of T cell receptor beta chains from one sample in a study of blood T cell repertoires in COVID-19. The repertoire was sequenced with immunoSEQ multiplex PCR; TCRdb's copy has only in-frame clones and lacks some. The sample holds around 70,000 clones; around 80% are singletons and the top ten take 9.5% to 15%. Sequences were obtained from peripheral blood. The receptors originated from a man aged 50 or older with COVID-19, enrolled during active disease. The conserved cysteine and the conserved F or W are not part of the CDR3 here. Part of the rows lack a size; the others show once, few, many or a class for expanded clones.

abundance	v_gene	j_gene	len	CDR3aa
NA	TRBV6-5	TRBJ2-2	12	ATPGTGATGELF
NA	TRBV15	TRBJ2-1	15	ATSRGGEGLAGNEQF
NA	TRBV5-1	TRBJ2-7	15	ASSPKSTGRMSYEQY
NA	TRBV3-1/TRBV3-2	TRBJ2-3	12	ASSQVATTDTQY
few	TRBV2	TRBJ2-7	14	ASRRSLAGGTYEQY
NA	TRBV6-5	TRBJ1-2	11	ASSVRQGNGYT
NA	TRBV7-2	TRBJ2-7	13	ASSLAGLAGHEQY
NA	TRBV6-2/TRBV6-3	TRBJ2-7	14	ASSYFPQTTTYEQY
NA	TRBV2	TRBJ2-5	11	ASSGGAKETQY
NA	TRBV28	TRBJ1-5	14	ASSRPDRVGNQPQH
NA	TRBV9	TRBJ2-7	13	ASSAVAGGEYEQY
few	TRBV29-1	TRBJ2-3	16	SGTRPGTSGRSKDTQY
NA	TRBV6-2/TRBV6-3	TRBJ2-7	14	ASSYTTSSGFYEQY
NA	TRBV29-1	TRBJ1-2	10	SGGERTSGYT
NA	TRBV11-2	TRBJ1-6	13	ASSLGQHNNSPLH
few	TRBV7-8	TRBJ2-7	16	ASSLAPQDREITYEQY
once	TRBV29-1	TRBJ1-3	11	SVSQGSGNTIY
NA	TRBV28	TRBJ2-5	13	ASSLEPWAKETQY
NA	TRBV7-9	TRBJ2-3	13	ASSSWTMSTDTQY
NA	TRBV3-1/TRBV3-2	TRBJ1-6	14	ASSQVWESRNSPLH
NA	TRBV6-2/TRBV6-3	TRBJ2-1	13	ASSPSGRGVHEQF
NA	TRBV19	TRBJ1-5	13	ASSIDRGSNQPQH
NA	TRBV7-3	TRBJ2-2	14	ASSLNTGGIPGELF
NA	TRBV7-8	TRBJ2-5	13	ASSLLAGGRETQY
NA	TRBV5-1	TRBJ1-4	11	ASSRGAGEKLF